A selection of T cell receptor beta chains follows, all from one sample in a study of blood T cell repertoires in COVID-19. TCRdb's table, derived via immunoSEQ multiplex PCR, lists solely in-frame clones and lacks some. Here the sample spans approximately 200,000 clones, approximately 82% being singletons. The specimen was peripheral blood. These receptors were taken from a human donor with acute or convalescent COVID-19. The donor label of this sample is uncertain. CDR3s include the opening cysteine and the closing phenylalanine or tryptophan. Fields, in order: D gene, J gene, V gene, clone size, CDR3 protein, CDR3 DNA. A D gene is named only where the DNA matches it firmly. Clone size is shown for a subset of rows, as once, few, many or a class of expanded clone.

>.|TRBJ2-1|TRBV30|.
CAWAVSSGAYNEQFF
TGTGCCTGGGCTGTCTCAAGCGGTGCCTACAATGAGCAGTTCTTC
>TRBD1|TRBJ1-2|TRBV12-3/TRBV12-4|once
CASSRQGNYGYTF
TGTGCCAGCAGCCGACAGGGGAACTATGGCTACACCTTC
>.|TRBJ1-2|TRBV10-3|few
CAIRPLAGAEGYTF
TGTGCCATCAGACCCCTCGCGGGGGCTGAGGGCTACACCTTC
>.|TRBJ2-7|TRBV7-9|.
CASSSTGWGLYEQYF
TGTGCCAGCAGCAGTACAGGGTGGGGGCTCTACGAGCAGTACTTC
>.|TRBJ2-7|TRBV7-3|.
CASSQGGPGYEQYF
TGTGCCAGCAGCCAGGGGGGACCGGGCTACGAGCAGTACTTC
>.|TRBJ1-2|TRBV19|once
CASSIGTTLDGYTF
TGTGCCAGTAGTATAGGGACAACTCTGGATGGCTACACCTTC
>TRBD1|TRBJ1-6|TRBV27|once
CASSYTGEAGGNLHF
TGTGCCAGCAGTTATACAGGGGAAGCGGGGGGCAACCTCCACTTT
>.|TRBJ2-7|TRBV5-5|.
CASSPSFRTTTPYEQYF
TGTGCCAGCAGTCCCTCCTTCAGGACTACCACCCCCTACGAGCAGTACTTC
>.|TRBJ1-5|TRBV10-3|.
CAISEGSSNQPQHF
TGTGCCATCAGTGAGGGCAGTAGCAATCAGCCCCAGCATTTT
>.|TRBJ1-6|TRBV30|.
CAWSGQTMNSPLHF
TGTGCCTGGAGTGGACAGACAATGAATTCACCCCTCCACTTT
>TRBD1|TRBJ2-7|TRBV30|.
CAWNLRGQGGSYEQYF
TGTGCCTGGAACCTCAGGGGACAGGGCGGCTCCTACGAGCAGTACTTC
>TRBD2|TRBJ2-1|TRBV11-3|.
CASSLGDGLAGAGEQFF
TGTGCCAGCAGCTTAGGGGATGGACTAGCGGGAGCGGGTGAGCAGTTCTTC
>.|TRBJ2-7|TRBV5-1|.
CASSLDGSQPNEQYF
TGCGCCAGCAGCTTGGATGGTAGTCAACCGAACGAGCAGTACTTC
>TRBD1|TRBJ1-5|TRBV10-3|.
CAISQGQGSNQPQHF
TGTGCCATCAGTCAAGGACAGGGCAGCAATCAGCCCCAGCATTTT
>.|TRBJ1-2|TRBV19|few
CASSPWDSRFIRYTF
TGTGCCAGTAGTCCCTGGGACTCCCGATTCATTCGCTACACCTTC
>TRBD1|TRBJ1-2|TRBV14|.
CASGTGFYGYTF
TGTGCCAGCGGGACAGGCTTCTATGGCTACACCTTC
>TRBD1|TRBJ1-2|TRBV6-5|.
CASSPAGQGAYGYTF
TGTGCCAGCAGCCCCGCCGGACAGGGGGCCTATGGCTACACCTTC
>.|TRBJ1-1|TRBV3-1/TRBV3-2|.
CASSRTNTEAFF
TGTGCCAGCAGCCGTACAAACACTGAAGCTTTCTTT
>TRBD1|TRBJ1-2|TRBV5-1|.
CASSWTGRGQDGYTF
TGCGCCAGCAGCTGGACCGGGAGGGGGCAAGATGGCTACACCTTC
>TRBD1|TRBJ1-6|TRBV27|few
CASSLGTGLFSPLHF
TGTGCCAGCAGTTTAGGGACAGGACTTTTTTCACCCCTCCACTTT
>.|TRBJ2-7|TRBV5-1|.
CASSLVLTSYEQYF
TGCGCCAGCAGCTTGGTACTAACTTCCTACGAGCAGTACTTC
>TRBD2|TRBJ2-5|TRBV28|once
CASSFSRGGRETQYF
TGTGCCAGCAGTTTCTCCCGGGGGGGCCGAGAGACCCAGTACTTC
>TRBD1|TRBJ1-4|TRBV2|.
CASRATGFREKLFF
TGTGCCAGCAGAGCGACAGGGTTTAGAGAAAAACTGTTTTTT
>.|TRBJ1-1|TRBV9|.
CASSPRGGTNTEAFF
TGTGCCAGCAGCCCCAGAGGAGGGACGAACACTGAAGCTTTCTTT
>.|TRBJ2-3|TRBV7-6|.
CASSFGESTDTQYF
TGTGCCAGCAGCTTCGGGGAAAGCACAGATACGCAGTATTTT
>TRBD1|TRBJ1-2|TRBV30|once
CAWSVRGPGTGGDYGYTF
TGTGCCTGGAGTGTACGGGGTCCCGGGACAGGGGGAGACTATGGCTACACCTTC
>TRBD2|TRBJ2-3|TRBV4-2|.
CASSQALAGELYF
TGTGCCAGCAGCCAAGCACTAGCGGGAGAGTTGTATTTT
>TRBD1|TRBJ2-5|TRBV7-9|.
CASSAGQAPGETQYF
TGTGCCAGCAGCGCTGGACAGGCCCCAGGGGAGACCCAGTACTTC
>.|TRBJ2-1|TRBV30|few
CAWSRGFYEQFF
TGTGCCTGGAGTCGGGGGTTCTATGAGCAGTTCTTC
>.|TRBJ2-7|TRBV2|few
CASSGGGTYEQYF
TGTGCCAGCAGTGGGGGCGGGACCTACGAGCAGTACTTC
>.|TRBJ2-3|TRBV11-3|.
CASSWVMGGGTDTQYF
TGTGCCAGCAGCTGGGTAATGGGAGGTGGCACAGATACGCAGTATTTT
>.|TRBJ2-6|TRBV6-2/TRBV6-3|.
CASSFHRAGANVLTF
TGTGCCAGCAGTTTCCACAGGGCTGGGGCCAACGTCCTGACTTTC
>TRBD1|TRBJ2-5|TRBV27|few
CASSHRGLVEETQYF
TGTGCCAGCAGCCACAGGGGGCTGGTTGAAGAGACCCAGTACTTC
>TRBD1|TRBJ2-1|TRBV11-2|few
CASGGQGGFSYNEQFF
TGTGCCAGCGGAGGACAGGGGGGATTTTCCTACAATGAGCAGTTCTTC
>TRBD2|TRBJ2-1|TRBV5-1|.
CASSLALPGGGLNEQFF
TGCGCCAGCAGCTTGGCCCTTCCGGGGGGGGGTTTGAATGAGCAGTTCTTC
>TRBD1|TRBJ1-2|TRBV4-1|once
CASSQEPPTGGYYGYTF
TGCGCCAGCAGCCAAGAGCCCCCGACAGGGGGCTACTATGGCTACACCTTC
>.|TRBJ2-2|TRBV5-6|.
CASSQRTGELFF
TGTGCCAGCAGCCAGCGGACCGGGGAGCTGTTTTTT
>TRBD2|TRBJ2-2|TRBV6-5|.
CASSYVGRAGGELFF
TGTGCCAGCAGTTACGTCGGGAGGGCCGGCGGGGAGCTGTTTTTT
>TRBD1|TRBJ1-5|TRBV28|once
CASTMAGDSYQPQHF
TGTGCCAGCACCATGGCCGGGGACAGTTATCAGCCCCAGCATTTT
>.|TRBJ2-7|TRBV18|.
CASSPVLGEQYF
TGTGCCAGCTCACCAGTTCTAGGAGAGCAGTACTTC
>.|TRBJ1-1|TRBV28|.
CASSPPSVQAFF
TGTGCCAGCAGTCCCCCTTCGGTTCAAGCTTTCTTT
>.|TRBJ2-1|TRBV5-8|.
CASSEDGSSYNEQFF
TGTGCCAGCAGCGAGGACGGGAGCTCCTACAATGAGCAGTTCTTC
>TRBD1|TRBJ1-2|TRBV29-1|.
CSVALGQANGYTF
TGCAGCGTGGCCTTAGGACAGGCAAATGGCTACACCTTC
>TRBD1|TRBJ1-4|TRBV18|.
CASSRAGTGGAAREKLFF
TGTGCCAGCTCCCGTGCCGGGACAGGGGGCGCCGCTCGTGAAAAACTGTTTTTT
>.|TRBJ1-6|TRBV7-3|.
CASSLRGGNSPLHF
TGTGCCAGCAGCTTACGTGGGGGGAATTCACCCCTCCACTTT
>TRBD1|TRBJ2-3|TRBV24-1|.
CATSETSGTGFYF
TGTGCCACCAGTGAGACCTCCGGGACAGGGTTCTATTTT
>TRBD1|TRBJ1-4|TRBV24-1|.
CATSDPRTGAGNEKLFF
TGTGCCACCAGTGACCCACGGACAGGGGCTGGCAATGAAAAACTGTTTTTT
>TRBD2|TRBJ2-7|TRBV27|few
CASSLGTSGTYEQYF
TGTGCCAGCAGTTTAGGGACTAGCGGAACCTACGAGCAGTACTTC
>TRBD2|TRBJ2-2|TRBV6-2/TRBV6-3|.
CASSYNRGRADTGELFF
TGTGCCAGCAGTTACAATCGCGGGAGGGCGGACACCGGGGAGCTGTTTTTT
>TRBD1|TRBJ2-2|TRBV7-2|.
CASSGGQGNTGELFF
TGTGCCAGCAGCGGAGGACAGGGTAACACCGGGGAGCTGTTTTTT
>.|TRBJ2-1|TRBV7-3|.
CASSPRGTLSEQFF
TGTGCCAGCAGCCCCCGGGGGACTTTAAGTGAGCAGTTCTTC
>.|TRBJ2-7|TRBV19|.
CASSIEGSGTYEQYF
TGTGCCAGTAGTATAGAGGGCAGTGGAACGTACGAGCAGTACTTC
>TRBD2|TRBJ2-4|TRBV28|.
CASSTTGRQYF
TGTGCCAGCAGTACCACCGGGAGGCAGTACTTC